Following are 23 T cell receptor beta chains from one sample sequenced in a study of T cell changes during pregnancy in multiple sclerosis. The method was immunoSEQ multiplex PCR; TCRdb's version includes in-frame clones alone and lacks a portion of them. This sample has about 61,000 clones, with nearly 95% found just once. Sequenced material: CD8+ T cells from peripheral blood mononuclear cells, taken in the third trimester of pregnancy. Receptor source: a female donor with multiple sclerosis, enrolled in a pregnancy study.

V gene TRBV27 combines with J gene TRBJ2-7, with a weak D call TRBD2 (5 bases). The CDR3 covers 14 residues. Trimming cost V 6 bases and J 3 bases, with 15 bases left between them. Germline CDR1 MNHEY, CDR2 SMNVEV (reference sequence). The CDR3 DNA follows: TGTGCCAGCAGAGGGTGGGCGGGTCTCTACGAGCAGTACTTC. Translating gives CASRGWAGLYEQYF.

The chain combines TRBV7-9 with TRBJ1-2, with 8 bases identical to TRBD1. This CDR3 has 16 residues. Germline trimming cut 5 bases from V and 0 bases from J; bases unmatched to any gene: 8. Germline CDR1 and CDR2: SEHNR and FQNEAQ (reference sequence). The CDR3 nucleotides are TGTGCCAGCAGCCCCGGGACAGGAGGTTCTAACTATGGCTACACCTTC. Its translation is CASSPGTGGSNYGYTF.

The chain uses TRBV28 and TRBJ1-4; 12 positions agree with TRBD1. There are 14 residues in the CDR3. The V gene's germline CDR1 is MDHEN and CDR2 SYDVKM. V was clipped by 8 bases and J by 5 bases; unmatched bases: 3. CDR3 nucleotide sequence: TGTGCCAGCGGGACAGGGGGCCCCAATGAAAAACTGTTTTTT. It specifies CASGTGGPNEKLFF.

This chain joins TRBV13 and TRBJ2-3, with TRBD2 matching over 9 bases. V lost 0 bases to trimming and J lost 3 bases; unmatched junction nucleotides: 4. The V gene's germline CDR1 is PRHDT and CDR2 FYEKMQ (reference sequence). This CDR3 region has 16 residues. The CDR3 region is CASSLGLAGRTDTQYF. The CDR3 region has the DNA TGTGCCAGCAGCTTAGGACTAGCGGGCAGAACAGATACGCAGTATTTT.

In its sample, this clone was seen a few times. The rearrangement links TRBV4-1 to TRBJ2-7, with 9 bases that match TRBD1. This CDR3 region has 15 residues. Germline V gene lookup returns CDR1 MGHRA and CDR2 YSYEKL. The V and J ends lost 1 base and 3 bases, in that order; junction bases with no gene match: 4. For the CDR3, the DNA is TGCGCCAGCAGCCAAGTACAGGGGGCGAGCTACGAGCAGTACTTC. Encoded protein: CASSQVQGASYEQYF.

The V gene is TRBV2, the J gene TRBJ2-1, with D hard to call. V gave up 0 bases and J gave up 6 bases, with 12 bases separating them. This CDR3 is 15 amino acids long. The germline gives CDR1 SNHLY, CDR2 FYNNEI. As DNA, the CDR3 is TGTGCCAGCAGTGAAGCCCCGAGTAGCCCCAATGAGCAGTTCTTC. Protein sequence: CASSEAPSSPNEQFF.

This clone was seen only a few times. The chain carries TRBV27 and TRBJ1-5, with 7 bases fitting TRBD1. The germline CDR1 and CDR2 sequences are MNHEY and SMNVEV (reference sequence). V gave up 5 bases and J gave up 7 bases; unmatched junction bases: 8. This CDR3 spans 14 amino acids. The CDR3, as DNA: TGTGCCAGCAGTCCCCTGACAGGGTCCCAGCCCCAGCATTTT. Translating it yields CASSPLTGSQPQHF.

This clone appeared a few times. J is TRBJ2-1 and V is TRBV19, with D hard to call. Between the trimmed V and J ends, which lost 5 bases and 6 bases, there was a span of 11 bases. CDR1 is LNHDA and CDR2 is SQIVND in the germline V gene (reference sequence). The CDR3 loop spans 13 amino acids. For the CDR3, the DNA is TGTGCCAGTAGTGCGCAATATCCCAATGAGCAGTTCTTC. Its translation: CASSAQYPNEQFF.

The rearrangement uses TRBV6-6 and TRBJ2-3; no firm D call. The CDR3 contains 12 residues. Germline-derived CDR1 and CDR2 are MNHNY and SVGAGI (reference sequence). The V and J ends lost 2 bases and 4 bases respectively, with 4 bases between them. CDR3 sequence: CASSYAADTQYF. In DNA, the CDR3 is TGTGCCAGCAGTTACGCGGCAGATACGCAGTATTTT.

This clone was observed once. The chain couples TRBV7-8 to TRBJ1-5; D is perhaps TRBD1 (6 bases). The V gene lost 3 bases and the J gene lost 3 bases, with 12 bases spanning the gap. The CDR3 totals 15 residues. Germline CDR1 SGHVS, CDR2 FQNEAQ. CDR3 coding DNA: TGTGCCAGCAGCTTCCTGGCAGGGGTCAATCAGCCCCAGCATTTT. As protein: CASSFLAGVNQPQHF.

This clone was observed a handful of times. This chain links TRBV6-5 with TRBJ1-1; D is undetermined. The CDR3 length is 14 residues. Trimming cost V 2 bases and J 0 bases, with 7 bases left between them. CDR1 and CDR2 (germline): MNHEY, SVGAGI. The CDR3 region is CASSYDTLNTEAFF. The CDR3 region has the DNA TGTGCCAGCAGTTACGACACCCTGAACACTGAAGCTTTCTTT.

The rearrangement joins TRBV28 to TRBJ1-5; maybe TRBD1 (5 bases). The V and J ends lost 7 bases and 1 base respectively, with 14 bases between them. Germline V gene lookup returns CDR1 MDHEN and CDR2 SYDVKM. The CDR3 length is 15 residues. CDR3 in amino acids: CASNIRGLSNQPQHF. The CDR3 DNA follows: TGTGCCAGCAATATTAGGGGCCTGAGCAATCAGCCCCAGCATTTT.

The chain carries TRBV4-2 and TRBJ2-2, with TRBD2 matching 8 bases. J gave up 7 bases and V 0 bases, and 7 bases lay outside the gene matches. This CDR3 is 16 amino acids long. From germline, CDR1 is LGHNA and CDR2 YNFKEQ. The CDR3: CASSQDLGLVNGELFF. DNA of the CDR3: TGTGCCAGCAGCCAAGATCTGGGACTAGTGAACGGGGAGCTGTTTTTT.

V is TRBV16 and J is TRBJ1-2; the D is unclear. The germline CDR1 and CDR2 sequences are KGHSY and FQNENV. V was clipped by 4 bases and J by 4 bases, with 10 bases between them. The CDR3 is 13 residues long. CDR3: CASSLERGYGYTF. As DNA, the CDR3 is TGTGCCAGCAGCCTCGAACGAGGCTATGGCTACACCTTC.

The genes are TRBV5-8 and TRBJ1-5; TRBD1 matches 9 bases. This CDR3 is 15 amino acids long. The germline V gene has CDR1 SGHTS and CDR2 YDEGEE. With 3 bases clipped from V and 6 bases from J, the junction kept 7 bases outside the gene matches. The CDR3, as DNA: TGTGCCAGCAGCTGGGGGACAGGGTTGGGTCAGCCCCAGCATTTT. Protein product: CASSWGTGLGQPQHF. Supplemented by reference TRBV5-8 and TRBJ1-5, the full variable domain reads EAGVTQSPTHLIKTRGQQATLRCSPISGHTSVYWYQQALGLGLQFLLWYDEGEERNRGNFPPRFSGRQFPNYSSELNVNALELEDSALYLCASSWGTGLGQPQHFGDGTRLSIL.

J is TRBJ2-1 and V is TRBV2; possible D gene TRBD1, 6 bases. The germline CDR1 and CDR2 sequences are SNHLY and FYNNEI. This CDR3 region has 13 residues. V was trimmed by 3 bases and J by 6 bases, leaving 9 bases between them. The CDR3, as DNA: TGTGCCAGCAGTGATCTGGACAGCAATGAGCAGTTCTTC. It translates to CASSDLDSNEQFF.

The gene calls are TRBV13 and TRBJ2-7; 7 positions match TRBD1. V lost 7 bases, J lost 0 bases, and 6 bases stayed unmatched. CDR3 length: 14 residues. In germline, CDR1 is PRHDT, CDR2 FYEKMQ (reference sequence). The CDR3 nucleotides read TGTGCCAGCAACTCCCGGGACAGCTCCTACGAGCAGTACTTC. It is translated as CASNSRDSSYEQYF.

This clone was seen more than once but under ten times. This chain uses TRBV27 with TRBJ2-7; tentatively, D is TRBD1 (6 bases). Trimming stripped 7 bases from V and 1 base from J, with 17 bases between. The CDR3 covers 15 residues. The germline gives CDR1 MNHEY, CDR2 SMNVEV (reference sequence). CDR3 loop: CASKLGASRSYEQYF. In DNA form, the CDR3 reads TGTGCCAGCAAGCTGGGGGCTAGCAGATCCTACGAGCAGTACTTC.

The V call is TRBV4-1, the J call TRBJ2-7; 7 bases map to TRBD2. V lost 0 bases, J lost 5 bases, and 7 bases stayed unmatched. CDR1 and CDR2 (germline): MGHRA, YSYEKL. The CDR3 runs to 15 residues. This chain's CDR3 is CASSQELGLVNEQYF. The DNA for the CDR3 is TGCGCCAGCAGCCAAGAGCTTGGACTAGTTAACGAGCAGTACTTC.

The count of this clone is one. The chain has TRBV19 and TRBJ2-7; 9 nucleotides agree with TRBD1. V gave up 10 bases and J gave up 3 bases; unmatched junction bases: 4. CDR3 size: 12 residues. Germline-derived CDR1 and CDR2 are LNHDA and SQIVND (reference sequence). CDR3 protein: CATRTGDYEQYF. CDR3 DNA sequence: TGTGCCACCCGGACAGGGGACTACGAGCAGTACTTC.

The V gene is TRBV7-2, the J gene TRBJ2-3, with a weak D call TRBD2 (5 bases). The CDR3 is made up of 15 amino acids. Germline V gene sequence: CDR1 SGHTA, CDR2 FQGNSA. V gave up 1 base and J gave up 5 bases, with 13 bases separating them. DNA of the CDR3: TGTGCCAGCAGCTTAGGAGGGAGCAGAATAGATACGCAGTATTTT. The encoded protein is CASSLGGSRIDTQYF.

This rearrangement joins TRBV29-1 to TRBJ2-1; possibly TRBD2 for D (5 bases). Trimming cost V 0 bases and J 6 bases, with 18 bases left between them. CDR3 length equals 16 residues. CDR1 SQVTM and CDR2 ANQGSEA come from the germline V gene. CDR3: CSVEEEDVPRTNEQFF. CDR3 DNA: TGCAGCGTTGAAGAGGAGGACGTCCCAAGGACCAATGAGCAGTTCTTC.

The chain links TRBV5-1 to TRBJ2-7; 10 nucleotides line up with TRBD1. The CDR3 is 14 residues long. V lost 5 bases to trimming and J lost 6 bases; unmatched junction nucleotides: 8. The V gene's germline CDR1 is SGHRS and CDR2 YFSETQ. The CDR3 spells CASRRDRGAGEQYF. The CDR3 DNA reads as TGCGCCAGCAGACGGGACAGGGGAGCAGGCGAGCAGTACTTC.